This T cell receptor beta chain was found in a study of cytomegalovirus exposure and HLA in healthy donors. Study-wide results and caveats: Several of the most significant clusters were apparently associated with common viral pathogens in a later analysis.

V shed 5 bases and J shed 2 bases, with 10 bases lying between them. Germline assignment: CDR1 SGHTA and CDR2 FQGTGA. The CDR3 totals 15 residues. Researchers ran the PCR with 60 Vbeta and 13 Jbeta primers. Libraries were prepared by immunoSEQ multiplex PCR; TCRdb keeps only in-frame clonotypes and omits some of them. The sample lists 90,000 to 120,000 clones; about 80% were seen once. Points on this clone: Its antigen is as yet unknown.

Sample: PBMCs. The chain combines TRBV7-3 with TRBJ1-6; D unresolved. This sequence originates from a man aged 30-40 years in good health and CMV-seronegative. Written as DNA, the CDR3 is TGTGCCAGCAGCCTCGGAGGACCCTATAATTCACCCCTCCACTTT. This encodes CASSLGGPYNSPLHF.